This T cell receptor beta chain was sequenced for a study of OX40 agonist ivuxolimab in advanced cancers. On the study more broadly: Patients with hepatocellular carcinoma, melanoma, renal cell or head and neck cancer made up the dose-escalation patients. Study-wide results and caveats: Still undetermined is the antigen specificity of the expanded peripheral T cells.

The table came from immunoSEQ multiplex PCR; TCRdb's copy has only in-frame clones and leaves some out. The table has 9,500 to 13,000 clones, 70% to 80% seen once; the top ten hold about a fifth. This clone was counted a few times. Its antigen remains unidentified. The sequence derives from an adult with an advanced solid tumor such as melanoma, head and neck, liver or kidney cancer. This sample comprised CD4+ or CD8+ T cells sorted from blood, obtained in a trial of the OX40 agonist ivuxolimab.

In DNA, the CDR3 is TGTGCCAGCAGTTCACGCGCTAGCGGGGTCCCCTCCTACAATGAGCAGTTCTTC. Protein: CASSSRASGVPSYNEQFF. The chain joins TRBV9 to TRBJ2-1, with 9 bases matching TRBD2. This CDR3 region has 18 residues. Germline V gene lookup returns CDR1 SGDLS and CDR2 YYNGEE. Trimming cost V 5 bases and J 0 bases; bases outside gene matches: 12.